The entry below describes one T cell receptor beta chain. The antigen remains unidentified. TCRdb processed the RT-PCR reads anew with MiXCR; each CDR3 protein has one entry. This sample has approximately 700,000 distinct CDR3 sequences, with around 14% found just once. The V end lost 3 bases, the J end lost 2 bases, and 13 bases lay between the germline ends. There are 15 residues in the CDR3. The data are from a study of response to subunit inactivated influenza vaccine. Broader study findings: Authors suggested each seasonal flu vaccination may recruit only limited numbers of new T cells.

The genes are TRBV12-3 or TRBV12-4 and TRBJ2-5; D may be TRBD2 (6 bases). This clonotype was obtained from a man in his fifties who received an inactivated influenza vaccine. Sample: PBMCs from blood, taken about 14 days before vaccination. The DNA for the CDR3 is TGTGCCAGCAGTTTTGTCGGGGGTGGACAAGAGACCCAGTACTTC. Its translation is CASSFVGGGQETQYF.